This TCR beta chain was obtained from a study of shared clonotypes between healthy human individuals. Overall study results and limits: Larger richness was generally estimated for naive than memory subsets.

Both subsets, CD45RA+ naive and CD45RA-negative memory, were split from the CD4+ cells. Per the original methods: With immunoSEQ giving junction-only sequences and no quality scores, filtering differed. Clones were sequenced by immunoSEQ multiplex PCR, and TCRdb holds only the in-frame ones, with some missing. V, J and clone size are taken as reported in that table, and D and trimming were inferred from the DNA itself. The sample carries over a million clones, roughly 95% recorded once. CDR3 length: 16 residues. Germline V gene sequence: CDR1 KGHSH, CDR2 LQKENI. The V and J ends lost 1 base and 0 bases respectively, with 12 bases between them. Points on this clone: What it recognizes is unknown.

This clonotype was obtained from a man aged 30 to 39 in good health. The V and J genes are TRBV18 and TRBJ1-2; D is unclear. Sample: naive CD4+ T cells sorted from blood. This sample's subset: CD45RA+ positively selected. In DNA, the CDR3 is TGTGCCAGCTCACCACTAAGTACAGAAGCTAACTATGGCTACACCTTC. Encoded protein: CASSPLSTEANYGYTF.